Described below is a single TCR beta chain sequence and its context. A junction boundary mismatches the germline segment, possibly from a read error. This sample stems from a study of blood T cell repertoires in COVID-19. At the level of the study: Both acute and convalescent COVID-19 samples were obtained from the United States, Italy and Spain.

It was during active infection that Seattle patients were enrolled and then longitudinally followed. Germline values: CDR1 SGHNT, CDR2 YYREEE (reference sequence). This CDR3 has 12 residues. TCRdb's copy holds only in-frame clones and misses some; the assay was immunoSEQ multiplex PCR. The sample contains roughly 150,000 clones, just under 85% of which appear only once. V and J are TRBV5-4 and TRBJ2-7; 9 nucleotides line up with TRBD1. The TCR sequence derives from a woman older than 75 with COVID-19, enrolled during active disease. Material: peripheral blood. CDR3 DNA sequence: TGTGCCAGCAGCACCCCAGGACAGGGGAGACACTTC. Translation gives CASSTPGQGRHF.